This TCR beta chain was profiled in a study of T cell responses to AZD1222 COVID-19 vaccine. Germline CDR1 is MNHNS and CDR2 is SASEGT. The CDR3 covers 11 residues. Points on this clone: The antigen is undetermined. A junction boundary mismatches the germline segment, possibly from a read error.

Sequencing was performed with immunoSEQ multiplex PCR; in TCRdb, only in-frame clones are kept and a portion is missing. The sample has more than 75,000 clones, roughly 94% seen once. Study-wide findings and caveats: With dominance at 160-218 and 743-854, vaccine-associated CD4 TCRs spanned spike. Seropositive status at baseline applied to only a handful of AZD1222 recipients.

The receptor comes from an adult in good health. The J gene is TRBJ1-1, the V gene TRBV6-1; D is ambiguous. The sample consisted of peripheral blood, taken on day 0 of AZD1222 vaccination. CDR3 in amino acids: CAGSDHGGTFF. The CDR3 nucleotides read TGTGCCGGCAGTGATCACGGTGGAACTTTCTTT.